This T cell receptor beta chain was retrieved from a study of vaccination and CD4 T cells after COVID-19. With the Oncomine TCR Beta short-read assay, DNA from cultured CD4+ T cells was sequenced. Each CDR3 protein is one row after TCRdb ran MiXCR on the PCR reads. The sample has around 7,600 distinct CDR3 sequences; roughly 50% are singletons. This clonotype appeared once. Its antigen remains unidentified. Documented treatment: 10-day PBMC culture with coronavirus spike peptide pools or control peptides (ViraFEST assay). Gathering of the CD4+ T cells, from the unexposed donor, took place before the COVID-19 pandemic (2011-2018). Trimming took 12 bases from V and 6 from J, leaving 13 bases between them. Germline V lookup: CDR1 KGHDR, CDR2 SFDVKD. The CDR3 runs to 12 residues.

The receptor comes from a human donor in good health. The genes are TRBV24-1 and TRBJ2-2; no clear D. The sample taken for sequencing was CD4+ T cells from blood, cultured in vitro. The CDR3: CASSLGSGELFF. The CDR3 nucleotides read TGTGCCTCCTCCCTCGGGTCCGGGGAGCTGTTTTTT.